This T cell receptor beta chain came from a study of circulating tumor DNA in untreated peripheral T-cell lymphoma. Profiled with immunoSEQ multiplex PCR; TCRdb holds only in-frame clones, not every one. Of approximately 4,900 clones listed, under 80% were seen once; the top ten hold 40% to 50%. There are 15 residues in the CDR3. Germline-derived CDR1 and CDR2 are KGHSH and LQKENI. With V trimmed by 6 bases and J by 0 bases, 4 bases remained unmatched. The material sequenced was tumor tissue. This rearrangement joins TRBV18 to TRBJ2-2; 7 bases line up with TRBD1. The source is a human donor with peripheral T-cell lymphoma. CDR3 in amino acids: CASSQTGANTGELFF. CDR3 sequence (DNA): TGTGCCAGCTCCCAAACAGGGGCGAACACCGGGGAGCTGTTTTTT.